The present T cell receptor (beta chain) was sequenced within a study of T cells in Graves' hyperthyroidism and ophthalmopathy. Study-wide results and limits: Most thyroid-expanded clonotypes above 0.001 were also found in blood.

This clonotype showed up many times. Its specificity is not known. Graves' hyperthyroidism was deemed stable given no ophthalmopathy progression within 18 months. Uncontrolled infection, other autoimmune disease, pregnancy or lactation excluded patients. There were TCR beta CDR3 regions amplified from RNA transcripts. The HTBI primer set was used in a first-round RT-PCR of the TCR CDR3. TCRdb reprocessed the multiplex PCR reads with MiXCR, giving one entry per CDR3 protein. The table has 650,000 to 750,000 distinct CDR3 sequences, around 13% seen once. The V end was cut by 5 bases, the J end by 2 bases, with 9 bases between. This CDR3 has 14 residues. In germline, CDR1 is SGHVS, CDR2 FQNEAQ.

V usage is TRBV7-8 and J usage is TRBJ2-2, with D unclear. The sample consisted of blood. The receptor comes from a woman aged 18 to 35 with Graves' hyperthyroidism. CDR3: CASSVDLNTGELFF. CDR3 nucleotides: TGTGCCAGCAGCGTGGACCTTAACACCGGGGAGCTGTTTTTT.